This T cell receptor (beta chain) was identified during a study of cytomegalovirus exposure and HLA in healthy donors. Vbeta (60) and Jbeta (13) primers were used in the PCR. TCRdb's table, derived via immunoSEQ multiplex PCR, lists solely in-frame clones and lacks some. The data hold 150,000 to 200,000 clones, with 70% to 90% observed a single time. Sequenced sample: PBMCs. This clonotype was obtained from a woman in her 50s in good health and CMV-seronegative.

CDR3 DNA: TGTGCCAGCAGTTCCAAGGGGGCGGGGACGTCCTACGAGCAGTACTTC. It translates to CASSSKGAGTSYEQYF. The chain recombines TRBV27 with TRBJ2-7; D is possibly TRBD1 (7 bases). The germline V gene encodes CDR1 MNHEY and CDR2 SMNVEV (reference sequence). V was pared by 4 bases and J by 1 base, with 17 bases between. This CDR3 is 16 amino acids long.